Listed below are T cell receptor beta chains from one sample, sequenced in a study of blood T cells in healthy people across ages. TCRdb itself ran the 5' RACE reads through MiXCR, one entry per CDR3 protein. The sample carries 650,000 or so distinct CDR3 sequences, around 50% recorded once. Material: blood. The receptor set was obtained from a woman aged 80 or over in good health. Each CDR3 is given with its conserved first and last residue. The D gene is left open where the match is weak. Clone size is stated in some rows and not others, as once, few, many or a class when expanded.

size,D,J,V,CDR3,DNA
many,TRBD2,TRBJ2-1,TRBV10-3,CAIGLERGAPYETYNEQFF,TGTGCCATCGGTCTCGAGCGGGGGGCTCCTTATGAGACCTACAATGAGCAGTTCTTC
-,TRBD2,TRBJ2-3,TRBV11-2,CAGSSLAAFSTDTQYF,TGTGCCGGCAGCTCTCTAGCGGCCTTTAGCACAGATACGCAGTATTTT
-,-,TRBJ2-1,TRBV3-1,CASSQDIAPQQFF,TGTGCCAGCAGCCAAGATATAGCACCCCAGCAGTTCTTC
-,-,TRBJ2-7,TRBV12-3/TRBV12-4,CASSFGSASSYEQYF,TGTGCCAGCAGCTTTGGCAGCGCCAGCTCCTACGAGCAGTACTTC
few,TRBD2,TRBJ2-2,TRBV9,CASSLAGVTGELFF,TGTGCCAGCAGTCTAGCGGGAGTTACCGGGGAGCTGTTTTTT
-,TRBD1,TRBJ1-5,TRBV6-2/TRBV6-3,CASSYHPGQGLYSNQPQHF,TGTGCCAGCAGTTACCACCCGGGACAGGGATTATATAGCAATCAGCCCCAGCATTTT
many,-,TRBJ2-1,TRBV27,CASGFRRDGEQFF,TGTGCCAGCGGATTCAGACGGGATGGTGAGCAGTTCTTC
-,-,TRBJ2-3,TRBV18,CASSPSPPSDTQYF,TGTGCCAGCTCACCGAGTCCTCCGTCAGATACGCAGTATTTT
-,-,TRBJ2-2,TRBV2,CASSDRIGGELFF,TGTGCCAGCAGTGACAGGATCGGCGGGGAGCTGTTTTTT
many,-,TRBJ1-1,TRBV29-1,CSVSEAFF,TGCAGCGTGAGTGAAGCTTTCTTT
-,-,TRBJ2-1,TRBV21-1,CAGSKTGGSLSSYNEQFF,TGTGCCGGCAGCAAAACTGGAGGATCCCTAAGCTCCTACAATGAGCAGTTCTTC
few,-,TRBJ2-5,TRBV7-2,CASSLAGRVGKETQYF,TGTGCCAGCAGCTTAGCCGGGCGTGTTGGCAAAGAGACCCAGTACTTC
-,-,TRBJ2-1,TRBV4-3,CASSQEGVGYNEQYF,TGCGCCAGCAGCCAAGAGGGAGTAGGGTACAATGAGCAGTACTTT
-,-,TRBJ2-2,TRBV15,CATSRDPNTGELFF,TGTGCCACCAGCAGAGATCCGAACACCGGGGAGCTGTTTTTT
few,TRBD2,TRBJ2-3,TRBV5-1,CASGEGPSGGTSTDMQYF,TGCGCCAGCGGCGAGGGTCCTAGCGGGGGGACTAGCACAGATATGCAGTATTTT
many,-,TRBJ2-7,TRBV20-1,CSARAQDTYEQYF,TGCAGTGCTAGAGCCCAGGACACCTACGAGCAGTACTTC
-,TRBD1,TRBJ2-4,TRBV28,CASSSGQDTNIQYF,TGTGCCAGCAGTTCGGGACAGGATACAAACATTCAGTACTTC
few,-,TRBJ2-7,TRBV20-1,CSARDGAIPGYEQYF,TGCAGTGCTAGAGATGGTGCCATACCGGGCTACGAGCAGTACTTC
-,TRBD1,TRBJ2-1,TRBV2,CASSYVGQDNEQFF,TGTGCCAGCAGCTATGTGGGACAGGACAATGAGCAGTTCTTC
-,-,TRBJ2-7,TRBV5-1,CASSVDSRDNEQYF,TGCGCCAGCAGCGTGGATAGCAGGGACAACGAGCAGTACTTC
-,-,TRBJ1-2,TRBV5-1,CASSLEQVYGYTF,TGCGCCAGCAGCTTGGAACAGGTCTATGGCTACACCTTC
few,TRBD2,TRBJ2-1,TRBV5-1,CASTRGLAGANEQFF,TGCGCCAGCACCAGGGGACTAGCGGGAGCGAATGAGCAGTTCTTC
many,-,TRBJ1-1,TRBV9,CASSATGTTEAFF,TGTGCCAGCAGCGCCACAGGGACCACTGAAGCTTTCTTT
few,TRBD1,TRBJ1-2,TRBV6-5,CASSYSGTGAFYGYTF,TGTGCCAGCAGTTACTCCGGGACAGGGGCATTCTATGGCTACACCTTC
-,TRBD2,TRBJ2-1,TRBV12-3/TRBV12-4,CASSWTREQFF,TGTGCCAGCAGCTGGACTAGGGAGCAGTTCTTC
-,TRBD1,TRBJ2-6,TRBV7-9,CASPGQGASGANVLTF,TGTGCCAGTCCGGGACAGGGGGCCTCTGGGGCCAACGTCCTGACTTTC